This T cell receptor beta chain was profiled in a study of type 1 regulatory T cells. As for the study in general: This in vitro CD4 product, T-allo10, is enriched for Tr1 cells and alloantigen-specific.

Concerning this clonotype: Its antigen is not identified.

Germline V CDR1 and CDR2: MNHNS, SASEGT. Trimming took 3 bases from V and 0 from J, leaving 5 bases between them. This CDR3 region has 14 residues. TCRdb ran MiXCR on the reads and lists one entry per CDR3 protein. The sample carries 60,000 to 80,000 distinct CDR3 sequences, 63% recorded once. The graft donor-derived T-allo10 cells reportedly recognize host alloantigens, are anergic, and suppress alloantigen-specifically. Specimen: cultured T cells, either the whole culture or a sorted T cell fraction (not recorded which). The subset here: Tr1-enriched cell product generated in vitro against host alloantigens. This TCR derives from a human donor in good health. This chain uses TRBV6-1 with TRBJ2-2; D is uncertain. The CDR3 protein is CASSEQPNTGELFF. The CDR3 nucleotides are TGTGCCAGCAGTGAGCAGCCGAACACCGGGGAGCTGTTTTTT.